The 31 T cell receptor beta chains below were found in one sample sequenced in a study of cytomegalovirus exposure and HLA in healthy donors (dated by TCRdb to 2016 to 2017). The method was the immunoSEQ multiplex PCR assay. For the multiplex PCR, a mixture combining 60 forward primers for TCR Vbeta segments and 13 reverse primers for TCR Jbeta segments was used. TCRdb limited this immuneACCESS table to in-frame rearrangements with V and J called. A share of clones is missing; checked studies link under half to unresolved V genes, and the rest is unexplained. This sample gives 80,000 to 100,000 clones in total; roughly 81% of them show up just once. In total, the top ten clones hold 1.4% of the sample. Sample: PBMCs. The receptors come from a man aged 35 to 55 in good health and CMV-seronegative.

V is TRBV4-3 and J is TRBJ2-1, with D uncertain. This CDR3 has 14 residues. CDR1 and CDR2 (germline): LGHNA, YSLEER. V was shortened by 0 bases and J by 4 bases, with 7 bases between the two germline ends. CDR3 in DNA: TGCGCCAGCAGCCAAGATTCCCAGTACAATGAGCAGTTCTTC. As protein: CASSQDSQYNEQFF.

J is TRBJ1-2 and V is TRBV2; 7 positions agree with TRBD1. The CDR3 sequence is 13 residues long. V was clipped by 8 bases and J by 2 bases; unmatched bases: 5. Looked up from germline, CDR1 is SNHLY and CDR2 is FYNNEI. The CDR3 is CASGLRGNYGYTF. The CDR3 DNA reads as TGTGCCAGCGGGCTCAGGGGGAACTATGGCTACACCTTC.

The J gene is TRBJ1-1, the V gene TRBV2, with D uncertain. There are 14 residues in the CDR3. CDR1 and CDR2 from the germline V gene are SNHLY and FYNNEI. V lost 6 bases to trimming and J lost 0 bases, with 11 bases between them. This chain's CDR3 is CASSANRVNTEAFF. CDR3 DNA: TGTGCCAGCAGCGCAAACCGAGTGAACACTGAAGCTTTCTTT.

This chain joins TRBV10-2 and TRBJ2-5, with TRBD1 identical over 10 bases. V lost 9 bases and J lost 5; bases outside the gene matches: 18. From germline, CDR1 is WSHSY and CDR2 SAAADI. This CDR3 region has 17 residues. CDR3 region: CASVGFKGDRGTETQYF. CDR3 nucleotide sequence: TGCGCCAGTGTGGGGTTCAAGGGGGACAGGGGTACCGAGACCCAGTACTTC.

The genes are TRBV10-3 and TRBJ2-5; 10 positions match TRBD2. This CDR3 is 12 amino acids long. With 10 bases clipped from V and 7 bases from J, the junction kept 6 bases outside the gene matches. Germline-derived CDR1 and CDR2 are ENHRY and SYGVKD. CDR3 in DNA: TGTGCCACCGGACTAGCGGAGGGGACCCAGTACTTC. Translation: CATGLAEGTQYF.

This clone was counted a single time. This chain connects TRBV5-8 to TRBJ2-7; TRBD1 is a possible D gene (6 bases). CDR3 length: 14 amino acids. V gave up 6 bases and J gave up 6 bases, with 19 bases separating them. The germline V gene has CDR1 SGHTS and CDR2 YDEGEE. CDR3 coding DNA: TGTGCCAGCACCCTCCGGACAGCCTGGCGCGAGCAGTACTTC. Its protein is CASTLRTAWREQYF.

The chain carries TRBV29-1 and TRBJ1-2, with 7 bases identical to TRBD1. The CDR3 is 11 amino acids. CDR1 and CDR2 (germline): SQVTM, ANQGSEA. V shed 7 bases, J shed 8 bases, and the junction held 7 bases outside the gene matches. The CDR3 is CSGQGSRGYTF. CDR3 sequence (DNA): TGCAGCGGACAGGGTTCCCGGGGCTACACCTTC.

The rearrangement joins TRBV2 to TRBJ1-5; tentatively, D is TRBD1 (6 bases). CDR1 and CDR2 from the germline V gene are SNHLY and FYNNEI. V lost 4 bases, J lost 0 bases, and 10 bases lay in between. The CDR3 is 15 amino acids. This CDR3 is CASSVAGDSNQPQHF. As DNA, the CDR3 is TGTGCCAGCAGTGTAGCAGGGGATAGCAATCAGCCCCAGCATTTT.

In DNA form, the CDR3 reads TGTGCCAGCAGTTACGACAGGGTCTCCGGGGAGCTGTTTTTT. It translates to CASSYDRVSGELFF. The chain is built from TRBV11-3 and TRBJ2-2, with 7 bases that match TRBD1. Losses at the gene ends were 6 bases for V and 6 bases for J; bases not matched to a gene: 7. CDR3 size: 14 residues. CDR1 and CDR2 (germline): SGHNT, YENEEA.

The chain links TRBV5-4 to TRBJ2-7; 7 bases are a match to TRBD1. The trim removed 4 bases at V and 5 bases at J, leaving 12 bases unmatched. Germline V gene lookup returns CDR1 SGHNT and CDR2 YYREEE (reference sequence). This CDR3 spans 15 amino acids. The CDR3 reads CASSPTGARPNEQYF. As DNA, the CDR3 is TGTGCCAGCAGCCCCACAGGGGCCCGACCCAACGAGCAGTACTTC.

The chain employs TRBV7-6 and TRBJ1-5, with D unclear. The germline V gene encodes CDR1 SGHVS and CDR2 FNYEAQ. The CDR3 has 11 residues. The V gene lost 9 bases and the J gene lost 6 bases, with 9 bases spanning the gap. The CDR3 loop reads CASGVGQPQHF. The CDR3, as DNA: TGTGCCAGTGGTGTCGGTCAGCCCCAGCATTTT.

Only one count was recorded for this clone. This rearrangement joins TRBV5-4 to TRBJ1-4, with 9 bases aligning to TRBD1. The CDR3 runs 15 residues. CDR1 and CDR2 from the germline V gene are SGHNT and YYREEE (reference sequence). J gave up 6 bases and V 3 bases, and 6 bases lay outside the gene matches. CDR3 bases: TGTGCCAGCAGCTCAGGACGGGACAGGGATGAAAAACTGTTTTTT. Amino acid sequence: CASSSGRDRDEKLFF.

V usage is TRBV19 and J usage is TRBJ2-3, with D maybe TRBD2 (6 bases). Trimming removed 7 bases at V and 0 bases at J, with 8 bases between. The germline gives CDR1 LNHDA, CDR2 SQIVND (reference sequence). This CDR3 has 13 residues. This CDR3 reads CASKRGSTDTQYF. The CDR3 DNA follows: TGTGCCAGTAAACGGGGGAGCACAGATACGCAGTATTTT.

The V and J genes are TRBV7-6 and TRBJ2-3; D possibly corresponds to TRBD1 (5 bases). Per germline, CDR1 SGHVS and CDR2 FNYEAQ. V shed 1 base and J shed 9 bases, with 11 bases lying between them. CDR3 length: 13 residues. Here the CDR3 DNA reads TGTGCCAGCAGCTTAGACAAGTCAGGGACGCAGTATTTT. It codes for CASSLDKSGTQYF.

This clone was picked up a small number of times. This chain joins TRBV5-6 and TRBJ2-3, with D possibly matching TRBD2 (7 bases). The V end was cut by 5 bases, the J end by 2 bases, with 18 bases between. CDR3 length: 16 residues. Germline CDR1 and CDR2: SGHDT and YYEEEE. This CDR3 is CASRLVGGRYTDTQYF. CDR3 coding DNA: TGTGCCAGCAGACTCGTCGGGGGGCGATACACAGATACGCAGTATTTT.

The gene calls are TRBV7-6 and TRBJ1-2; 10 bases line up with TRBD1. This CDR3 region has 13 residues. Germline CDR1 and CDR2: SGHVS and FNYEAQ. Trimming took 3 bases from V and 7 from J; bases not matched to a gene: 2. Here the CDR3 DNA reads TGTGCCAGCAGCTTGGACAGGGGGTCTGGCTACACCTTC. This codes for CASSLDRGSGYTF.

The V and J genes are TRBV7-9 and TRBJ1-6; tentative D call: TRBD1 (5 bases). This CDR3 has 14 amino acids. Between the trimmed V and J ends, which lost 8 bases and 9 bases, there was a span of 17 bases. Germline CDR1 SEHNR, CDR2 FQNEAQ (reference sequence). The CDR3 nucleotides read TGTGCCAGCGTCGAAGCGGGGGTCGGTTCACCCCTCCACTTT. Encoded protein: CASVEAGVGSPLHF.

CDR3 region: CASSRPGQYSNQPQHF. The DNA for the CDR3 is TGTGCCAGCAGCCGACCGGGACAGTATAGCAATCAGCCCCAGCATTTT. V and J are TRBV7-2 and TRBJ1-5; 7 nucleotides line up with TRBD1. The CDR3 length is 16 residues. Germline CDR1 and CDR2: SGHTA and FQGNSA. With 5 bases clipped from V and 0 bases from J, the junction kept 7 bases outside the gene matches.

The V and J genes are TRBV19 and TRBJ2-3; D may be TRBD1 (5 bases). CDR3 length: 15 residues. V gave up 3 bases and J gave up 4 bases, with 14 bases separating them. Germline lookup yields CDR1 LNHDA and CDR2 SQIVND (reference sequence). The CDR3 reads CASSIGRARADTQYF. CDR3 in DNA: TGTGCCAGTAGTATCGGCAGGGCTAGGGCAGATACGCAGTATTTT.

The V and J genes are TRBV15 and TRBJ2-1, with 8 bases lining up with TRBD1. Germline loops: CDR1 LNHNV, CDR2 YYDKDF (reference sequence). The CDR3 is 16 amino acids. With 4 bases clipped from V and 4 bases from J, the junction kept 9 bases outside the gene matches. The CDR3 spells CATSITGQGNYNEQFF. CDR3 bases: TGTGCCACCAGCATTACCGGACAGGGTAATTACAATGAGCAGTTCTTC.

Note on this clone: The junction and the germline gene differ at one end; a read error may be behind it. CDR3 bases: TGTGCCAGCAGCATAACAGGGGTTCATGAGCAGTTCTTC. Translation: CASSITGVHEQFF. The chain couples TRBV7-3 to TRBJ2-1; 7 nucleotides line up with TRBD1. Germline CDR1 and CDR2: SGHTA and FQGTGA. The CDR3 runs to 13 residues.

The gene calls are TRBV6-1 and TRBJ2-3, with D possibly matching TRBD2 (6 bases). The CDR3 consists of 14 residues. Trimming cost V 7 bases and J 2 bases, with 13 bases left between them. In germline, CDR1 is MNHNS, CDR2 SASEGT. The CDR3 sequence: CASNPAGHTDTQYF. Here the CDR3 DNA reads TGTGCCAGCAATCCCGCGGGGCACACAGATACGCAGTATTTT.

The chain carries TRBV29-1 and TRBJ2-3; the match to TRBD2 covers 14 bases. The CDR3 has 13 amino acids. Germline CDR1 reads SQVTM; CDR2 reads ANQGSEA. CDR3 nucleotides: TGCATCGGGACTAGCGGGGGTACAGATACGCAGTATTTT. As protein: CIGTSGGTDTQYF.

This chain links TRBV2 with TRBJ1-1; D uncertain. The V gene lost 3 bases and the J gene lost 5 bases, with 13 bases spanning the gap. Germline loops: CDR1 SNHLY, CDR2 FYNNEI. This CDR3 comprises 14 residues. CDR3 amino acids: CASSDHNRVTEAFF. In nucleotides, the CDR3 is TGTGCCAGCAGTGACCACAACCGGGTTACTGAAGCTTTCTTT. Full variable domain (missing parts from reference TRBV2 and TRBJ1-1): EPEVTQTPSHQVTQMGQEVILRCVPISNHLYFYWYRQILGQKVEFLVSFYNNEISEKSEIFDDQFSVERPDGSNFTLKIRSTKLEDSAMYFCASSDHNRVTEAFFGQGTRLTVV.

The CDR3, as DNA: TGCGCCAGCAGCCCCGGGGGACAGGGCAGGGTTGAAGCTTTCTTT. This sequence encodes CASSPGGQGRVEAFF. This chain connects TRBV5-1 to TRBJ1-1, with 9 bases fitting TRBD1. CDR1 is SGHRS, CDR2 YFSETQ, per germline. The ends lost 4 bases at V and 7 bases at J; junction bases unmatched: 11. This CDR3 spans 15 amino acids.

There are a few counts of this clone. V and J are TRBV6-1 and TRBJ1-1; TRBD1 agrees at 8 bases. The V segment lost 5 bases and the J segment 1 base; nucleotides outside the gene matches: 6. CDR1 and CDR2 from the germline V gene are MNHNS and SASEGT. This CDR3 has 15 amino acids. In nucleotides, the CDR3 is TGTGCCAGCAGTTCGACAGGGGCCGCGAACACTGAAGCTTTCTTT. It encodes CASSSTGAANTEAFF.

This clone was found a few times. The chain carries TRBV7-2 and TRBJ1-4, with D unclear. The ends were cut back, 5 bases at V and 8 bases at J, with 9 bases in the middle. Germline V gene lookup returns CDR1 SGHTA and CDR2 FQGNSA. CDR3 size: 12 residues. The CDR3 DNA follows: TGTGCCAGCAGCCTCCTGGGCGAAAAACTGTTTTTT. This gives the protein CASSLLGEKLFF.

This chain uses TRBV18 with TRBJ1-2; D not resolved. The germline V and J ends were trimmed by 2 bases and 8 bases, with 12 bases remaining between them. CDR3 length: 13 residues. Germline V lookup: CDR1 KGHSH, CDR2 LQKENI. CDR3 region: CASSPEPRGGYTF. CDR3 bases: TGTGCCAGCTCACCAGAGCCGAGAGGGGGCTACACCTTC.

The rearrangement uses TRBV18 and TRBJ1-1, with a possible D match to TRBD1 (5 bases). Trimming stripped 3 bases from V and 4 bases from J, with 18 bases between. The CDR3 contains 16 residues. The germline V gene encodes CDR1 KGHSH and CDR2 LQKENI. The CDR3 protein is CASSPRQGGQGTEAFF. CDR3 in DNA: TGTGCCAGCTCACCCCGGCAGGGAGGGCAAGGCACTGAAGCTTTCTTT.

This sequence joins TRBV6-1 and TRBJ1-2; D is unresolved. The CDR3 consists of 12 residues. Germline-derived CDR1 and CDR2 are MNHNS and SASEGT. The germline V and J ends were trimmed by 5 bases and 5 bases, with 9 bases remaining between them. The CDR3 reads CASSLGRYGYTF. In nucleotides, the CDR3 is TGTGCCAGCAGTTTAGGGAGGTATGGCTACACCTTC.

The CDR3 region is CASSQPTSGGFQETQYF. The CDR3 coding sequence is TGTGCCAGCAGCCAACCTACTAGCGGGGGGTTCCAAGAGACCCAGTACTTC. The V and J genes are TRBV14 and TRBJ2-5, with 12 positions matching TRBD2. The CDR3 contains 17 residues. The ends lost 2 bases at V and 1 base at J; junction bases unmatched: 5. The germline gives CDR1 SGHDN, CDR2 FVKESK.